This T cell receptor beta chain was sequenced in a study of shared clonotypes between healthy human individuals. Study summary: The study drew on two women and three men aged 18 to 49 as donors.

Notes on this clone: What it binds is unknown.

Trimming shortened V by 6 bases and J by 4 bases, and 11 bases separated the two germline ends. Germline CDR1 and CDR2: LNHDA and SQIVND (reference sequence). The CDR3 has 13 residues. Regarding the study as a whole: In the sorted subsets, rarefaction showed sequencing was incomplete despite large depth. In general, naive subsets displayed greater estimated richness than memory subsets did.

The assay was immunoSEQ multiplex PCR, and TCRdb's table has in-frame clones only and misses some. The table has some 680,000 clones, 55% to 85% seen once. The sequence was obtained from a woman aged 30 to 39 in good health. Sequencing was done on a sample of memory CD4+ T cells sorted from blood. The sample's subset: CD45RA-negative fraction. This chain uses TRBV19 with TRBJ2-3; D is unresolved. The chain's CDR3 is CASRKTTADTQYF. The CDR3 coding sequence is TGTGCCAGTAGGAAGACGACCGCAGATACGCAGTATTTT.